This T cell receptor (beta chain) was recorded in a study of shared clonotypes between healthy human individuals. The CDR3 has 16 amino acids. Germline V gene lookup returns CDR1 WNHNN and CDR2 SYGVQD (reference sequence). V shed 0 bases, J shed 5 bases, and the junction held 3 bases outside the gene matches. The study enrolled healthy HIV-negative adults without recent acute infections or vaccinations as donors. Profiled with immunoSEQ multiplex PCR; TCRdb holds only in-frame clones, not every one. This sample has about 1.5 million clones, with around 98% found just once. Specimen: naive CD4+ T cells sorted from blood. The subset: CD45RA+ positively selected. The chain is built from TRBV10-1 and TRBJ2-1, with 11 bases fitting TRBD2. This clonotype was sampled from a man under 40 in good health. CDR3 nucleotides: TGCGCCAGCAGTGAGTCGCGGGGACTAGCGGACAATGAGCAGTTCTTC. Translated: CASSESRGLADNEQFF.